A selection of T cell receptor beta chains follows, all from one sample in a study of early stage breast cancer tumors. Generated by immunoSEQ multiplex PCR, the TCRdb table keeps only in-frame clones and is missing some. Of tens of thousands of clones in the sample, around 72% are singletons; the top ten hold more than 5.5%. The sequencing sample was made of blood. The receptors originated from a person between 50 and 60 years old with breast cancer. Each CDR3 is given with its conserved first and last residue. Fields, in order: J gene, D gene, V gene, clone size, CDR3 protein, CDR3 DNA. D genes are given only for firm matches. Rows may omit the clone size; those that give it use once, few, many or a size class.

j_call: TRBJ1-5; d_call: TRBD1; v_call: TRBV29-1; clone_size: -; cdr3_aa: CSVSGQERQPQHF; cdr3_nt: TGCAGCGTTTCAGGACAGGAACGACAGCCCCAGCATTTT
j_call: TRBJ2-7; d_call: TRBD2; v_call: TRBV27; clone_size: -; cdr3_aa: CASSKVLAGVAYEQYF; cdr3_nt: TGTGCCAGCAGTAAAGTGCTAGCGGGGGTGGCCTACGAGCAGTACTTC
j_call: TRBJ2-1; d_call: TRBD2; v_call: TRBV18; clone_size: few; cdr3_aa: CASSPAGSTGGNEQFF; cdr3_nt: TGTGCCAGCTCACCAGCAGGCTCGACGGGGGGCAATGAGCAGTTCTTC
j_call: TRBJ2-2; d_call: TRBD1; v_call: TRBV4-3; clone_size: -; cdr3_aa: CASSQDFAGGNTGELFF; cdr3_nt: TGCGCCAGCAGCCAAGATTTTGCAGGGGGGAACACCGGGGAGCTGTTTTTT
j_call: TRBJ2-7; d_call: -; v_call: TRBV11-2; clone_size: -; cdr3_aa: CASSYGLAYEQYF; cdr3_nt: TGTGCCAGCAGCTACGGACTCGCCTACGAGCAGTACTTC
j_call: TRBJ1-1; d_call: -; v_call: TRBV11-1; clone_size: -; cdr3_aa: CASSLVAANTEAFF; cdr3_nt: TGTGCCAGCAGCTTAGTGGCGGCGAACACTGAAGCTTTCTTT
j_call: TRBJ2-1; d_call: -; v_call: TRBV7-3; clone_size: -; cdr3_aa: CASSAGSAPGSYNEQFF; cdr3_nt: TGTGCCAGCAGCGCCGGGTCGGCCCCTGGGTCCTACAATGAGCAGTTCTTC
j_call: TRBJ2-7; d_call: TRBD2; v_call: TRBV5-1; clone_size: few; cdr3_aa: CASSWTSGVNEQYF; cdr3_nt: TGCGCCAGCAGCTGGACTAGCGGGGTGAACGAGCAGTACTTC
j_call: TRBJ2-5; d_call: TRBD2; v_call: TRBV5-1; clone_size: -; cdr3_aa: CASSYGLGGQETQYF; cdr3_nt: TGCGCCAGCAGCTACGGACTAGGAGGCCAAGAGACCCAGTACTTC
j_call: TRBJ1-4; d_call: TRBD1; v_call: TRBV19; clone_size: -; cdr3_aa: CATDDRGRGEKLFF; cdr3_nt: TGTGCCACCGACGACAGGGGGCGAGGTGAAAAACTGTTTTTT